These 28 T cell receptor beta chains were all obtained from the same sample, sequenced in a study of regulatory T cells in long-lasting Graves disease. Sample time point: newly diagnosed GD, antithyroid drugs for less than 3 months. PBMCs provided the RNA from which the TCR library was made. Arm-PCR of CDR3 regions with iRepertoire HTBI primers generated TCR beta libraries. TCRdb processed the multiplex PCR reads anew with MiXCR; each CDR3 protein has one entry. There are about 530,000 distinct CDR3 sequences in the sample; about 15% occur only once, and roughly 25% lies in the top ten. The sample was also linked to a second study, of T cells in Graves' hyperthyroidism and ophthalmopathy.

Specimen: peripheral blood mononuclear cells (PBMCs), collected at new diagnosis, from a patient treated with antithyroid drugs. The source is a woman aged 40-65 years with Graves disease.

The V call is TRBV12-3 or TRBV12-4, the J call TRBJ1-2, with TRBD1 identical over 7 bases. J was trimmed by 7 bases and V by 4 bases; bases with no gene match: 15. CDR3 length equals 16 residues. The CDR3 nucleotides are TGTGCCAGCAGTTCGAGCCGGGACAGCATAGGAGTTGGCTACACCTTC. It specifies CASSSSRDSIGVGYTF.

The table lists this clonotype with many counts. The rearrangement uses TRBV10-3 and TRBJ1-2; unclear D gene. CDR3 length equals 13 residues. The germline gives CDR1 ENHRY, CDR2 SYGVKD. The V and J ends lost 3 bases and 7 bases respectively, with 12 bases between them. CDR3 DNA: TGTGCCATCAGTGACCTAGAGAGGGTTGGCTACACCTTC. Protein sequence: CAISDLERVGYTF.

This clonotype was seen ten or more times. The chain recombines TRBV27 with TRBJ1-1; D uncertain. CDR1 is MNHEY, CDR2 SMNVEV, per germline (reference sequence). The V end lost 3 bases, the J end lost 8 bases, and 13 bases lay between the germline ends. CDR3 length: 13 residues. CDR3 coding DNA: TGTGCCAGCAGTTTTCGAGAGGGAACGGAAGCTTTCTTT. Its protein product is CASSFREGTEAFF.

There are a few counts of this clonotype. The CDR3 DNA follows: TGTGCCAGCAGCCAATGGCAGGGCAGGACCCACGAGCAGTACTTC. As protein: CASSQWQGRTHEQYF. The chain links TRBV14 to TRBJ2-7, with a weak D call TRBD1 (5 bases). The CDR3 is 15 residues long. V dropped 2 bases and J dropped 5 bases, with 16 bases sitting between them. Per the germline V gene, CDR1 is SGHDN and CDR2 is FVKESK.

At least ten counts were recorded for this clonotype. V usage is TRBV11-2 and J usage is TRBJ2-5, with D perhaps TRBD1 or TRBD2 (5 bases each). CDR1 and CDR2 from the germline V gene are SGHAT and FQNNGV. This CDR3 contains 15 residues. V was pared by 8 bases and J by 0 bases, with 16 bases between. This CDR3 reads CASAPGTSNQETQYF. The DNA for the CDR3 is TGTGCCAGCGCTCCCGGGACGTCCAACCAAGAGACCCAGTACTTC. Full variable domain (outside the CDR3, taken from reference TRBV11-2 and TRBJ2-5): EAGVAQSPRYKIIEKRQSVAFWCNPISGHATLYWYQQILGQGPKLLIQFQNNGVVDDSQLPKDRFSAERLKGVDSTLKIQPAKLEDSAVYLCASAPGTSNQETQYFGPGTRLLVL.

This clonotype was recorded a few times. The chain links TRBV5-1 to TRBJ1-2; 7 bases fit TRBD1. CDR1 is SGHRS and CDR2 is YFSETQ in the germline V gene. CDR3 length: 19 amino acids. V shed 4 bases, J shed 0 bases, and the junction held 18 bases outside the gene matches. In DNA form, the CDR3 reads TGCGCCAGCAGCCGACGACCACAACTGGACAGGTCAGCTAACTATGGCTACACCTTC. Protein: CASSRRPQLDRSANYGYTF.

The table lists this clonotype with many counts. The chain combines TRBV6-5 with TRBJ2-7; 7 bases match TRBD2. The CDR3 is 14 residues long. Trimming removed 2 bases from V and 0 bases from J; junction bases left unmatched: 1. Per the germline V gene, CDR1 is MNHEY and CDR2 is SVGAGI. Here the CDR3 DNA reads TGTGCCAGCAGTTACCGGGGGGTCTCCTACGAGCAGTACTTC. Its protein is CASSYRGVSYEQYF.

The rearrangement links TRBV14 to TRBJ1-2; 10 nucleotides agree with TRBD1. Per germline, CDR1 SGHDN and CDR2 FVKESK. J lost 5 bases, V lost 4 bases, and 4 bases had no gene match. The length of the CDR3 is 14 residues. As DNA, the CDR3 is TGTGCCAGCAGCCCGCAGGGACAGGGGTATGGCTACACCTTC. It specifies CASSPQGQGYGYTF.

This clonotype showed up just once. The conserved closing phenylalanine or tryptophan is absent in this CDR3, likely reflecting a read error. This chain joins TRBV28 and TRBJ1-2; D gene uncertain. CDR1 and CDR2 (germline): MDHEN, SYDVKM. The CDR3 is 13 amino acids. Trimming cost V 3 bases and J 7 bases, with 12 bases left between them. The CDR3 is CASSLPLRRGYTL. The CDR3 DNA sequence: TGTGCCAGCAGTTTGCCCCTCCGGCGTGGCTACACCCTC.

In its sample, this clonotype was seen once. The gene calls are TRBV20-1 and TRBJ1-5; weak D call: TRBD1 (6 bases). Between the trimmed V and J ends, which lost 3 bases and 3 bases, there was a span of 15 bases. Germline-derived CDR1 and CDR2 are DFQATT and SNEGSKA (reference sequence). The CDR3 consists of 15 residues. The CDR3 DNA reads TGCAGTGCTAGGGGGGGCCTGGGGGTCAATCAGCCCCAGCATTTT. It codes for CSARGGLGVNQPQHF.

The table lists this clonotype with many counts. The CDR3 DNA reads TGTGCCAGCACCCTAACAGGGAATTCACCCCTCCACTTT. This codes for CASTLTGNSPLHF. The chain recombines TRBV12-3 or TRBV12-4 with TRBJ1-6; D may be TRBD1 (6 bases). This CDR3 comprises 13 residues. Deletions cut 7 bases from V and 7 bases from J, with 11 bases between.

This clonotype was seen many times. The DNA for the CDR3 is TGTGCCAGCAGCTTAGCGATTGTACTAGCGGGGTACAATGAGCAGTTCTTC. It is translated as CASSLAIVLAGYNEQFF. V and J are TRBV7-9 and TRBJ2-1; 10 bases match TRBD2. The CDR3 length is 17 residues. Germline V lookup: CDR1 SEHNR, CDR2 FQNEAQ (reference sequence). The trim removed 0 bases at V and 4 bases at J, leaving 6 bases unmatched.

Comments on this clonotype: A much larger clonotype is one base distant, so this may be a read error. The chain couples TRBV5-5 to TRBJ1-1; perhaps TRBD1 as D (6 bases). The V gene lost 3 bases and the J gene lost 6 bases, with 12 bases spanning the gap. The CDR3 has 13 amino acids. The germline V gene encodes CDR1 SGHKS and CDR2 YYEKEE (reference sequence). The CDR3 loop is CASSWTEIAEAFF. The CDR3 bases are TGTGCCAGCAGCTGGACAGAGATCGCTGAAGCTTTCTTT.

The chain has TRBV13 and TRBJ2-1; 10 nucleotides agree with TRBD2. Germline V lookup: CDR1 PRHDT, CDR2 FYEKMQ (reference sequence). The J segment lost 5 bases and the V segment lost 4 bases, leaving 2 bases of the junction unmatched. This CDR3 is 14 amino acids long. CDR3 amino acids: CASSSGLANNEQFF. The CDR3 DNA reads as TGTGCCAGCAGCTCGGGACTAGCGAACAATGAGCAGTTCTTC.

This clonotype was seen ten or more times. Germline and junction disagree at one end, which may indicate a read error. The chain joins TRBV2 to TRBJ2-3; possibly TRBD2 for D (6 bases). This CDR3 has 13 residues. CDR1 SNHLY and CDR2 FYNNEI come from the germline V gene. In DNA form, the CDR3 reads TGTGCCAGCAGCTTATCCCGGGACTTCGGGCCCAGTTTT. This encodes CASSLSRDFGPSF. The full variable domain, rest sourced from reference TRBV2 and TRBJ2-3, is EPEVTQTPSHQVTQMGQEVILRCVPISNHLYFYWYRQILGQKVEFLVSFYNNEISEKSEIFDDQFSVERPDGSNFTLKIRSTKLEDSAMYFCASSLSRDFGPSFGPGTRLTVL.

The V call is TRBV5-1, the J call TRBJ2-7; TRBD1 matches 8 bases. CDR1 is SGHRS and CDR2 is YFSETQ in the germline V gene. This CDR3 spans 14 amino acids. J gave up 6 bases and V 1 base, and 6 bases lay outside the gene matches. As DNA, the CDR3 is TGCGCCAGCAGCTTGAGGACAGGGTCTTCCGAGCAGTACTTC. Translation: CASSLRTGSSEQYF. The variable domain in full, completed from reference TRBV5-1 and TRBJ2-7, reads KAGVTQTPRYLIKTRGQQVTLSCSPISGHRSVSWYQQTPGQGLQFLFEYFSETQRNKGNFPGRFSGRQFSNSRSEMNVSTLELGDSALYLCASSLRTGSSEQYFGPGTRLTVT.

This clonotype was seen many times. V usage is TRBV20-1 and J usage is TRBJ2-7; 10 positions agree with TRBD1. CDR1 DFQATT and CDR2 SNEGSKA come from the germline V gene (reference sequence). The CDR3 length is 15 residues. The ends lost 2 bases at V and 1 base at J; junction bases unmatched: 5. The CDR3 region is CSARRTGGFSYEQYF. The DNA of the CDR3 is TGCAGTGCTAGAAGGACAGGGGGTTTTTCCTACGAGCAGTACTTC.

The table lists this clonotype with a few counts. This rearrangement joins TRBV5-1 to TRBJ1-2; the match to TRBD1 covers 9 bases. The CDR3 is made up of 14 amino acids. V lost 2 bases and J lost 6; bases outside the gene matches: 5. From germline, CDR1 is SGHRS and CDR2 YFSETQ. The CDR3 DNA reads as TGCGCCAGCAGCTTACAGGGGGCGCAGGATGGCTACACCTTC. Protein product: CASSLQGAQDGYTF.

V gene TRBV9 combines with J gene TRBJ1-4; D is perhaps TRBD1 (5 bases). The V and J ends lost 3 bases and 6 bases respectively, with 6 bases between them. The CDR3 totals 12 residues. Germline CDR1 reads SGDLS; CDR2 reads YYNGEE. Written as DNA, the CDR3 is TGTGCCAGCAGCGGGGGGGATGAAAAACTGTTTTTT. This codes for CASSGGDEKLFF.

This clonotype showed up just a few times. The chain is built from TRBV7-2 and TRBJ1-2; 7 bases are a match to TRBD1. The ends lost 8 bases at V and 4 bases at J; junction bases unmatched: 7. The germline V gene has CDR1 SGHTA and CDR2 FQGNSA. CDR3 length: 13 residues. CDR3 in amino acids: CASSFGQAYGYTF. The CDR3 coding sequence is TGTGCCAGCTCCTTTGGACAGGCCTATGGCTACACCTTC. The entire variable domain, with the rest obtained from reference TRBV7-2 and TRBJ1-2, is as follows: GAGVSQSPSNKVTEKGKDVELRCDPISGHTALYWYRQSLGQGLEFLIYFQGNSAPDKSGLPSDRFSAERTGGSVSTLTIQRTQQEDSAVYLCASSFGQAYGYTFGSGTRLTVV.

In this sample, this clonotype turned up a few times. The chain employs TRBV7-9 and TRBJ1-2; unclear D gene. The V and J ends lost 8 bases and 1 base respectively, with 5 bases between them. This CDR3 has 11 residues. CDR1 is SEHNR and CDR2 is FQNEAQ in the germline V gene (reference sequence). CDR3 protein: CASVNNYGYTF. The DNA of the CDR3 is TGTGCCAGCGTAAATAACTATGGCTACACCTTC.

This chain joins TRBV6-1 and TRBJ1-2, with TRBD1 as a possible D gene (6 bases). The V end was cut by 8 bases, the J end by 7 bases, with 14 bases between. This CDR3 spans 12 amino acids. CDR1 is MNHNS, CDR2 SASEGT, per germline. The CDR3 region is CASGGATIGYTF. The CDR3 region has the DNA TGTGCCAGCGGGGGGGCGACTATTGGCTACACCTTC.

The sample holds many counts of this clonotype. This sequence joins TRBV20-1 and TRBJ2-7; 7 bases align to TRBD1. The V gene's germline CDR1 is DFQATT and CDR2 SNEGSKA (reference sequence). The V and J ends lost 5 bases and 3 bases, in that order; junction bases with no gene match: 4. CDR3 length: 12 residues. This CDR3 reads CSAGDSFYEQYF. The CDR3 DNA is TGCAGTGCTGGGGACAGTTTCTACGAGCAGTACTTC.

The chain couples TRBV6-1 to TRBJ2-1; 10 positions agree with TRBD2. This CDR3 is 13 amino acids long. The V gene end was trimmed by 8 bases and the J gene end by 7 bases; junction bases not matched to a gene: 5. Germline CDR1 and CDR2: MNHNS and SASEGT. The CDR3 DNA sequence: TGTGCCAGCGACCTAGCGGGGGTAAATGAGCAGTTCTTC. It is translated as CASDLAGVNEQFF.

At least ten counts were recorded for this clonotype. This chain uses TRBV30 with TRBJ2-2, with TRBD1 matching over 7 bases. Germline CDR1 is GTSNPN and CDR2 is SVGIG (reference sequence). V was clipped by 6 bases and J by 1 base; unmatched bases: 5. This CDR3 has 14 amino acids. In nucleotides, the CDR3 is TGTGCCTGTGACAGGGTAGGGAACACCGGGGAGCTGTTTTTT. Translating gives CACDRVGNTGELFF.

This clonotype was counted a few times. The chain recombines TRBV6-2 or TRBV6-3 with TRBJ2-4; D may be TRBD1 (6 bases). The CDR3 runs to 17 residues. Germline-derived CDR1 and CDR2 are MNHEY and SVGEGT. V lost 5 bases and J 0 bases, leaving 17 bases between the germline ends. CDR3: CASSEHRAFLAKNIQYF. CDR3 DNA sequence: TGTGCCAGCAGTGAGCACAGGGCTTTCCTAGCCAAAAACATTCAGTACTTC.

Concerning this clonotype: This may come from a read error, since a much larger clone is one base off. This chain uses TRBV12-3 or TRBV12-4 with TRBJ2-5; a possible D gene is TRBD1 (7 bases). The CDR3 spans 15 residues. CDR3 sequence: CASSEGGSGQETRYF. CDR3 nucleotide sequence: TGTGCCAGCAGTGAAGGGGGGTCAGGACAGGAGACCCGGTACTTC.

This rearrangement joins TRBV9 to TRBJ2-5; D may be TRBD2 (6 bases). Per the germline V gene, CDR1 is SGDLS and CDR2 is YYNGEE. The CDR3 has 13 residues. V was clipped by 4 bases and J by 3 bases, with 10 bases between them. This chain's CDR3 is CASSLRLEETQYF. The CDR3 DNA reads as TGTGCCAGCAGCCTCAGACTAGAAGAGACCCAGTACTTC.